This T cell receptor beta chain originates from a study of blood T cell repertoires in COVID-19 (dated by TCRdb to about 2020). Background on the whole study: Samples covering the acute and convalescent phases of COVID-19 were provided by collaborators in the United States, Italy and Spain. The material from the prospective study consisted of cDNA or gDNA derived from T cells, B-cell-depleted T cells, or PBMCs. Subjects who had been exposed to COVID-19, were actively infected with it, or had recovered from it provided the deeply sampled blood TCRbeta repertoires that made up the dataset. The repertoires were made available in a free public database intended to serve as a resource for research on the immune response to SARS-CoV-2. The samples were drawn from the first 160 participants of the ongoing ImmuneRACE study and from over 950 subjects provided by 6 global collaborators. The sample metadata nearly always contained a de-identified subject ID, COVID-19 status, age in years and sex. Where available, HLA class I and class II types were obtained from metadata supplied by the sample provider rather than from assay-based typing.

TCRbeta CDR3 regions were amplified from genomic DNA using the immunoSEQ Assay, a bias-controlled multiplex PCR. Per the original workflow: The number of nucleated cells in each sample was estimated from the amplification of reference gene primers within the assay. To quantify the absolute abundance of each unique TCRbeta CDR3 rearrangement, sequence reads were collapsed and filtered. For each sample, productive Simpson clonality was calculated by taking the square root of Simpson's diversity index across productive rearrangements. What TCRdb holds here is the immuneACCESS table cut down to in-frame rearrangements. Part of the clones is not present; checked against another copy, under half of the missing clones reflect an unresolved V gene, and the others are unexplained. V and J calls and clone size are as listed in that table; D and trimming were resolved from the DNA. This sample lists a few hundred thousand clones; around 91% were detected once. Of the sample, approximately 1% is held by the ten largest clones.

Enrolling through a virtual design, the prospective study's participants ranged in age from roughly 18 to 100 years and lived across about two dozen United States geographic areas. To assign participants to cohorts, the prospective study relied on clinical history that participants themselves reported in a screening survey and a study questionnaire. ImmuneRACE Cohort 3 recovered participants were defined by two consecutive negative NP/OP PCR tests, healthcare professional clearance, or symptom resolution. In the prospective study, mobile phlebotomists collected whole blood, serum and a nasopharyngeal or oropharyngeal swab from each participant. Prospective study participants could optionally give additional blood draws and questionnaires over an approximately two-month period. Prospective study blood samples were shipped either frozen or at room temperature before DNA extraction. Points on this clone: It lacks a known antigen. No base quality values were provided; no much bigger clone lies one nucleotide off.

General findings and caveats noted by the study authors: The quantity of clinical and demographic metadata differed by source and by participant and was supplied without curation.

The CDR3 sequence holds 10 residues, the cysteine and phenylalanine included. Only the CDR3 region is kept as DNA, spanning 30 bases read in frame from base 1. CDR1 and CDR2 were assigned from the germline V gene as MDHEN and SYDVKM. At the junction V is shortened by 8 bases and J by 5 bases, with 6 bases in between. The sample consisted of PBMCs or T cells enriched from blood (not recorded which). The clonotype was recovered from a man between 18 and 29 years old who had recovered from COVID-19. The chain couples TRBV28 to TRBJ2-5; the best D guess is TRBD2, with 6 bases matching. This receptor has the CDR3 CASGGETQYF. In nucleotides, the sequence is TGTGCCAGCGGGGGGGAGACCCAGTACTTC.